The 32 T cell receptor beta chains given below trace back to one sample, sequenced in a study of T cell repertoires in cytomegalovirus infection. From the reads, TCRdb called clonotypes with MiXCR, one entry per CDR3 protein. In the table there are over 100,000 distinct CDR3 sequences, 9.5% to 13% of which are singletons. These receptors' targets are unknown. Sequenced material: PBMCs, sequenced either directly or after in vitro stimulation (not recorded which). The receptor source for this set is a human donor in good health (CMV status not recorded). Some clones in this sample may be carry-over from other donors' samples.

The rearrangement joins TRBV20-1 to TRBJ2-7, with a tentative D call TRBD1 (5 bases). V was shortened by 5 bases and J by 3 bases, with 14 bases between the two germline ends. In germline, CDR1 is DFQATT, CDR2 SNEGSKA (reference sequence). The CDR3 has 13 amino acids. CDR3 sequence reads: CSADDRRGYEQYF. The CDR3 DNA reads as TGCAGTGCTGATGACAGAAGGGGCTACGAGCAGTACTTC.

In this sample, this clonotype turned up many times. This sequence joins TRBV7-2 and TRBJ2-1, with 7 bases aligning to TRBD2. The CDR3 runs 16 residues. Trimming removed 8 bases from V and 9 bases from J; junction bases left unmatched: 19. Germline V gives CDR1 SGHTA, CDR2 FQGNSA. The CDR3 DNA follows: TGTGCCAGCGCCCTATGGGCTCTAGCGGAGGGGATTGAGCAGTTCTTC. Translation: CASALWALAEGIEQFF.

This clonotype was counted ten times or more. As DNA, the CDR3 is TGCGCCAGCAGCCAAGGGTTGTGGCAGGACTATGGCTACACCTTC. Translating it yields CASSQGLWQDYGYTF. V gene TRBV4-1 combines with J gene TRBJ1-2; D ambiguous. The germline CDR1 and CDR2 sequences are MGHRA and YSYEKL. V lost 1 base and J lost 3, with 12 bases in between. The CDR3 has 15 amino acids.

This clonotype occurred many times. This rearrangement joins TRBV7-9 to TRBJ2-7; 12 nucleotides agree with TRBD2. This CDR3 spans 17 amino acids. In germline, CDR1 is SEHNR, CDR2 FQNEAQ (reference sequence). The ends lost 1 base at V and 3 bases at J; junction bases unmatched: 7. This CDR3 reads CASSLVALTSGSYEQYF. CDR3 sequence (DNA): TGTGCCAGCAGCTTAGTCGCTTTGACTAGCGGGAGCTACGAGCAGTACTTC.

This clonotype was found many times. The chain recombines TRBV7-2 with TRBJ2-5, with D possibly matching TRBD2 (6 bases). Germline V gene data show CDR1 as SGHTA and CDR2 as FQGNSA. V lost 5 bases and J lost 3, with 10 bases in between. The CDR3 consists of 13 residues. CDR3 bases: TGTGCCAGCAGCCGGGAGCTGAAAGAGACCCAGTACTTC. It translates to CASSRELKETQYF.

The chain couples TRBV19 to TRBJ1-1, with a tentative D call TRBD1 (6 bases). CDR1 is LNHDA and CDR2 is SQIVND in the germline V gene (reference sequence). The CDR3 length is 14 residues. V gave up 3 bases and J gave up 0 bases, with 8 bases separating them. Written as DNA, the CDR3 is TGTGCCAGTAGTATCGGACAGCTGAACACTGAAGCTTTCTTT. Protein product: CASSIGQLNTEAFF. Full variable domain (missing parts from reference TRBV19 and TRBJ1-1): DGGITQSPKYLFRKEGQNVTLSCEQNLNHDAMYWYRQDPGQGLRLIYYSQIVNDFQKGDIAEGYSVSREKKESFPLTVTSAQKNPTAFYLCASSIGQLNTEAFFGQGTRLTVV.

This clonotype came up many times. This chain joins TRBV7-2 and TRBJ2-3, with a weak D call TRBD2 (6 bases). The V end lost 5 bases, the J end lost 5 bases, and 11 bases lay between the germline ends. Germline CDR1 SGHTA, CDR2 FQGNSA. This CDR3 has 13 amino acids. CDR3 DNA: TGTGCCAGCAGCCTCGGGGGAAAAGATACGCAGTATTTT. Protein product: CASSLGGKDTQYF.

This clonotype was picked up many times. The rearrangement joins TRBV7-2 to TRBJ1-2; 9 nucleotides align to TRBD1. This CDR3 comprises 14 residues. CDR1 and CDR2 from the germline V gene are SGHTA and FQGNSA. The J segment lost 7 bases and the V segment lost 4 bases, leaving 7 bases of the junction unmatched. CDR3 protein: CASSSTGGGSGYTF. For the CDR3, the DNA is TGTGCCAGCAGCTCTACAGGGGGCGGGTCTGGCTACACCTTC.

Many counts were recorded for this clonotype. In nucleotides, the CDR3 is TGTGCCAGCAGCTTACTAACAGGGTTCCCCGGGGAGCTGTTTTTT. Encoded protein: CASSLLTGFPGELFF. The chain carries TRBV7-3 and TRBJ2-2; maybe TRBD1 (6 bases). The V end was cut by 2 bases, the J end by 6 bases, with 13 bases between. CDR1 and CDR2 (germline): SGHTA, FQGTGA. This CDR3 is 15 amino acids long.

This clonotype was recorded many times. The gene calls are TRBV7-9 and TRBJ2-1, with D tentatively TRBD2 (5 bases). Germline CDR1 is SEHNR and CDR2 is FQNEAQ (reference sequence). Trimming removed 5 bases at V and 3 bases at J, with 23 bases between. This CDR3 has 18 amino acids. The CDR3 loop reads CASSLPPSGGGSYNEQFF. Here the CDR3 DNA reads TGTGCCAGCAGCCTACCACCAAGCGGCGGAGGAAGCTACAATGAGCAGTTCTTC.

This clonotype was recorded many times. Written as DNA, the CDR3 is TGTGCCAGCAGCGCCGGACAGGGTAGGGGTGAGCAGTTCTTC. Translation: CASSAGQGRGEQFF. The rearrangement joins TRBV7-2 to TRBJ2-1; 8 bases fit TRBD1. V lost 5 bases, J lost 9 bases, and 9 bases stayed unmatched. Germline V gene data show CDR1 as SGHTA and CDR2 as FQGNSA. This CDR3 region has 14 residues.

Points on this clonotype: This clone may be a read error of a much larger clone one base away. The chain couples TRBV7-9 to TRBJ1-5; D is ambiguous. Per the germline V gene, CDR1 is SEHNR and CDR2 is FQNEAQ (reference sequence). The CDR3 sequence is 14 residues long. Trimming stripped 3 bases from V and 0 bases from J, with 6 bases between. Here the CDR3 DNA reads TGTGCCAGCAGCTTCGGGGATAGCAATCAGCCCCAGCATTTT. Protein sequence: CASSFGDSNQPQHF.

This clonotype was seen at least ten times. This chain connects TRBV12-3 or TRBV12-4 to TRBJ2-3; D is ambiguous. V gave up 3 bases and J gave up 6 bases, with 7 bases separating them. The CDR3 is 12 amino acids. The CDR3 here is CASSLVSDTQYF. As DNA, the CDR3 is TGTGCCAGCAGTTTGGTGTCGGATACGCAGTATTTT.

V usage is TRBV29-1 and J usage is TRBJ2-2; TRBD1 matches at 7 bases. CDR1 is SQVTM and CDR2 is ANQGSEA in the germline V gene. Unmatched junction bases numbered 12, after V lost 5 bases and J lost 9 bases. CDR3 length: 14 residues. This CDR3 reads CSVSRGTGVRELFF. As DNA, the CDR3 is TGCAGCGTTTCCAGGGGAACAGGGGTCAGGGAGCTGTTTTTT.

This clonotype came up a few times. The V and J genes are TRBV20-1 and TRBJ2-1; TRBD2 agrees at 12 bases. From germline, CDR1 is DFQATT and CDR2 SNEGSKA (reference sequence). The CDR3 is 14 amino acids. With V trimmed by 1 base and J by 7 bases, 2 bases remained unmatched. The CDR3 nucleotides read TGCAGTGCTAGAGGACTAGCGGGAGAAAATGAGCAGTTCTTC. Residues: CSARGLAGENEQFF.

The J gene is TRBJ1-5, the V gene TRBV29-1; D perhaps matches TRBD1 (5 bases). Germline V CDR1 and CDR2: SQVTM, ANQGSEA. This CDR3 comprises 13 residues. V was shortened by 1 base and J by 6 bases, with 10 bases between the two germline ends. The CDR3 DNA reads as TGCAGCGTTGAAGCTGGGGGGGGTCAGCCCCAGCATTTT. It yields the protein CSVEAGGGQPQHF.

This clonotype is deemed medium-sized (0.01 to 0.1%). This chain links TRBV7-2 with TRBJ1-1; 8 nucleotides match TRBD1. The germline gives CDR1 SGHTA, CDR2 FQGNSA. CDR3 length: 16 residues. Trimming removed 1 base from V and 4 bases from J; junction bases left unmatched: 8. CDR3 DNA sequence: TGTGCCAGCAGCTTAGGGCCAGGGGGCTGGGGCACTGAAGCTTTCTTT. This sequence encodes CASSLGPGGWGTEAFF. Looking up the rest from reference TRBV7-2 and TRBJ1-1 gives the full variable domain: GAGVSQSPSNKVTEKGKDVELRCDPISGHTALYWYRQSLGQGLEFLIYFQGNSAPDKSGLPSDRFSAERTGGSVSTLTIQRTQQEDSAVYLCASSLGPGGWGTEAFFGQGTRLTVV.

J is TRBJ2-6 and V is TRBV7-9, with D possibly matching TRBD2 (6 bases). The CDR3 consists of 17 residues. The germline CDR1 and CDR2 sequences are SEHNR and FQNEAQ (reference sequence). V was clipped by 3 bases and J by 4 bases, with 16 bases between them. CDR3 loop: CASSFPNAGYGANVLTF. CDR3 in DNA: TGTGCCAGCAGCTTCCCCAACGCGGGGTACGGGGCCAACGTCCTGACTTTC.

In this sample, this clonotype turned up many times. V is TRBV12-3 or TRBV12-4 and J is TRBJ1-4; TRBD1 matches at 9 bases. The CDR3 loop spans 14 amino acids. V gave up 5 bases and J gave up 8 bases; unmatched junction bases: 6. CDR3: CASSLQGAGEKLFF. CDR3 in DNA: TGTGCCAGCAGTCTACAGGGGGCGGGCGAAAAACTGTTTTTT.

This clonotype was counted at least ten times. This chain links TRBV7-3 with TRBJ2-1; the match to TRBD2 covers 11 bases. This CDR3 is built from 15 residues. The V segment lost 6 bases and the J segment 9 bases; nucleotides outside the gene matches: 10. Germline CDR1 reads SGHTA; CDR2 reads FQGTGA. The CDR3 region has the DNA TGTGCCAGCAGGCCTACCCCTCTAGCGGGAGGTGAGCAGTTCTTC. Its protein product is CASRPTPLAGGEQFF.

The chain is built from TRBV13 and TRBJ2-1; 8 bases fit TRBD2. The trim removed 2 bases at V and 4 bases at J, leaving 7 bases unmatched. The length of the CDR3 is 16 residues. CDR1 PRHDT and CDR2 FYEKMQ come from the germline V gene (reference sequence). The CDR3 nucleotides read TGTGCCAGCAGCTTATGGTCTAGCGGGCCTTACAATGAGCAGTTCTTC. It is translated as CASSLWSSGPYNEQFF.

In its sample, this clonotype was seen a few times. This sequence joins TRBV6-2 or TRBV6-3 and TRBJ2-3, with D maybe TRBD2 (6 bases). The CDR3 has 15 residues. V lost 5 bases and J lost 6, with 18 bases in between. Germline V gives CDR1 MNHEY, CDR2 SVGEGT. The CDR3 sequence: CASSTDWDSGDTQYF. CDR3 in DNA: TGTGCCAGCAGTACCGACTGGGACTCGGGGGATACGCAGTATTTT.

This clonotype has a handful of counts. The V gene is TRBV28, the J gene TRBJ1-5; perhaps TRBD1 as D (5 bases). With 7 bases removed from V and 6 bases from J, the gap between germline ends came to 10 bases. Per germline, CDR1 MDHEN and CDR2 SYDVKM. The CDR3 has 12 amino acids. CDR3 sequence: CASTRVGQPQHF. The CDR3 DNA reads TGTGCCAGCACCAGGGTAGGTCAGCCCCAGCATTTT.

At least ten counts were recorded for this clonotype. This CDR3 is CASSPQGISEKLFF. CDR3 in DNA: TGTGCCAGCAGTCCACAGGGGATAAGTGAAAAACTGTTTTTT. The chain combines TRBV28 with TRBJ1-4, with TRBD1 matching over 7 bases. With V trimmed by 5 bases and J by 7 bases, 7 bases remained unmatched. CDR3 length: 14 amino acids. The germline CDR1 and CDR2 sequences are MDHEN and SYDVKM.

This clonotype is judged large. The chain has TRBV12-3 or TRBV12-4 and TRBJ2-1; perhaps TRBD2 as D (6 bases). The V and J ends lost 1 base and 15 bases respectively, with 10 bases between them. This CDR3 contains 11 residues. The CDR3 here is CASSLGAAGFF. CDR3 in DNA: TGTGCCAGCAGTTTAGGCGCAGCGGGGTTCTTC.

The V and J genes are TRBV6-2 or TRBV6-3 and TRBJ1-1; perhaps TRBD1 as D (6 bases). Germline V gives CDR1 MNHEY, CDR2 SVGEGT. The CDR3 has 14 amino acids. Trimming removed 5 bases from V and 0 bases from J, with 10 bases in between. CDR3 in DNA: TGTGCCAGCAGTGTGGACAGCTTGAACACTGAAGCTTTCTTT. Its translation is CASSVDSLNTEAFF.

This clonotype was detected many times. The chain recombines TRBV9 with TRBJ1-6, with a weak D call TRBD1 (5 bases). Germline CDR1 SGDLS, CDR2 YYNGEE. This CDR3 contains 16 residues. The germline V and J ends were trimmed by 4 bases and 1 base, with 12 bases remaining between them. CDR3 bases: TGTGCCAGCAGCCCCCCACCAGGGTCCTATAATTCACCCCTCCACTTT. Translation gives CASSPPPGSYNSPLHF.

Many counts were recorded for this clonotype. The rearrangement links TRBV12-3 or TRBV12-4 to TRBJ1-2; maybe TRBD1 (6 bases). Trimming removed 5 bases at V and 8 bases at J, with 12 bases between. The CDR3 totals 12 residues. CDR3: CASSPQGIGYTF. The CDR3 bases are TGTGCCAGCAGTCCACAGGGAATCGGCTACACCTTC.

This clonotype was picked up a small number of times. The chain links TRBV27 to TRBJ1-1; 7 bases are shared with TRBD1. CDR1 is MNHEY and CDR2 is SMNVEV in the germline V gene (reference sequence). This CDR3 comprises 13 residues. The J segment lost 6 bases and the V segment lost 6 bases, leaving 7 bases of the junction unmatched. The CDR3 sequence: CASRRGTVAEAFF. The CDR3 region has the DNA TGTGCCAGCAGACGGGGGACAGTGGCTGAAGCTTTCTTT.

This clonotype was found many times. The chain couples TRBV7-2 to TRBJ2-3, with TRBD2 as a possible D gene (5 bases). This CDR3 region has 15 residues. Germline V gives CDR1 SGHTA, CDR2 FQGNSA. V dropped 3 bases and J dropped 2 bases, with 12 bases sitting between them. DNA of the CDR3: TGTGCCAGCAGCTTGGAGGTTTTGATCACAGATACGCAGTATTTT. This sequence encodes CASSLEVLITDTQYF.

Worth noting for this clonotype: This may arise from a read error, as a much more abundant clone is one base away. This chain connects TRBV3-1 to TRBJ2-1; 7 nucleotides agree with TRBD2. CDR1 is LGHDT and CDR2 is YNNKEL in the germline V gene (reference sequence). The CDR3 is 15 amino acids. The CDR3 coding sequence is TGTGCCAGCAGCCACGGGGACTACACCTACAATGAGCCGTTCTTC. This sequence encodes CASSHGDYTYNEPFF.

This clonotype was recorded at least ten times. V usage is TRBV7-2 and J usage is TRBJ1-2; D unclear. The CDR3 is 14 amino acids. V was trimmed by 5 bases and J by 4 bases, leaving 14 bases between them. Germline lookup yields CDR1 SGHTA and CDR2 FQGNSA. DNA of the CDR3: TGTGCCAGCAGCCTAGGGTCCAGGTTCTATGGCTACACCTTC. Encoded protein: CASSLGSRFYGYTF.